The clone carrying this T cell receptor beta chain was found many times. These data originate in a study of blood T cells in healthy people across ages. The second PCR ran roughly 7 to 12 cycles with a sample-barcoded 5' primer and J-beta primers. TCRdb redid the calling of the 5' RACE reads with MiXCR, one entry per CDR3 protein. The sample includes more than 750,000 distinct CDR3 sequences, roughly 29% of them seen just once. Germline CDR1 and CDR2: LGHDT and YNNKEL (reference sequence). The CDR3 runs 20 residues. V was clipped by 0 bases and J by 6 bases, with 27 bases between them. This sample was shared with a second study, whose subject was T cells of mothers and their children. That work adds: No clones detected were persistent microchimeric T cell clones.

The sequenced sample was blood. The chain employs TRBV3-1 and TRBJ1-3, with D possibly being TRBD1 (6 bases). The sequence was collected from a woman in her 40s in good health. CDR3 DNA: TGTGCCAGCAGCCAAGATCGACGGTGGACAGAAACAATTCCGACAAACACCATATATTTT. It is translated as CASSQDRRWTETIPTNTIYF. Supplemented by reference TRBV3-1 and TRBJ1-3, the full variable domain reads DTAVSQTPKYLVTQMGNDKSIKCEQNLGHDTMYWYKQDSKKFLKIMFSYNNKELIINETVPNRFSPKSPDKAHLNLHINSLELGDSAVYFCASSQDRRWTETIPTNTIYFGEGSWLTVV.